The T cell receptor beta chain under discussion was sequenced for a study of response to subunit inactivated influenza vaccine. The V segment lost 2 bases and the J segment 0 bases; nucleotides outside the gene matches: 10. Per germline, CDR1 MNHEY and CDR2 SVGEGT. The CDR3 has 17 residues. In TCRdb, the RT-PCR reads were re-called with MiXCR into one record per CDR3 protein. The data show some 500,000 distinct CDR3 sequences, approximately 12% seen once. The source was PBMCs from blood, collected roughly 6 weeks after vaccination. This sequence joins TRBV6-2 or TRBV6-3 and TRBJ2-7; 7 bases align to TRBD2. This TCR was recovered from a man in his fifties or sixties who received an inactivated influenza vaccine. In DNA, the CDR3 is TGTGCCAGCAGTTACGGGCTAGCGGCCGCGAGCTCCTACGAGCAGTACTTC. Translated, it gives CASSYGLAAASSYEQYF.